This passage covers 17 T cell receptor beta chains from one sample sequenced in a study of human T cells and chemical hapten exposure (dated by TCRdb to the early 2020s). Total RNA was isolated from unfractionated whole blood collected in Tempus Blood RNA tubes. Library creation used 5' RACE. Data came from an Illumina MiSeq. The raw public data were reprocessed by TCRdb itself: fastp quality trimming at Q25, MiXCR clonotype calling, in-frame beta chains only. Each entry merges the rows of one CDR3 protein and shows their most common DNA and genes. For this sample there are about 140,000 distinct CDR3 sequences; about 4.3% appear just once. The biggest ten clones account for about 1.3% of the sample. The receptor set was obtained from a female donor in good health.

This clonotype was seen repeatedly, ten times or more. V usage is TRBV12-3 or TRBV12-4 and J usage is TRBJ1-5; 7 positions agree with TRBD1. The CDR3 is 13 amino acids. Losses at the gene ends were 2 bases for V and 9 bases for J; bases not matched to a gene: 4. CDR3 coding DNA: TGTGCCAGCAGTTTAAGACGGGACAGGCCCCAGCATTTT. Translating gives CASSLRRDRPQHF.

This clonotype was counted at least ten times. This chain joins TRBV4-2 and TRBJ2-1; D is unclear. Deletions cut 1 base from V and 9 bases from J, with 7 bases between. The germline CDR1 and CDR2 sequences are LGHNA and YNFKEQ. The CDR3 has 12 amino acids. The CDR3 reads CASSQAVAEQFF. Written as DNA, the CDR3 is TGTGCCAGCAGCCAAGCTGTCGCTGAGCAGTTCTTC.

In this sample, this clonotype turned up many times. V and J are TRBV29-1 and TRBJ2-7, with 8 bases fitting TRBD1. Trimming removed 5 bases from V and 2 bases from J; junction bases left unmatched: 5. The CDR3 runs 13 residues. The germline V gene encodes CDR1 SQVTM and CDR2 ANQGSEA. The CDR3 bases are TGCAGCGTTAAGCGGACAGGGACCTACGAGCAGTACTTC. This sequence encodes CSVKRTGTYEQYF.

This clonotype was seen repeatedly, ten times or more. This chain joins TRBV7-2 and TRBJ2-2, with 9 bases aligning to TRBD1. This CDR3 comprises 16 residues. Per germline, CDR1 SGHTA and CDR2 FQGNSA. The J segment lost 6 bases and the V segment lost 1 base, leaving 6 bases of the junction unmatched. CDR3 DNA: TGTGCCAGCAGCTTAGGACAGGGGGGGGGAGCCGGGGAGCTGTTTTTT. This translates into CASSLGQGGGAGELFF.

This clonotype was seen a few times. The CDR3 nucleotides read TGCGCCAGCAGCCCCGGACGGAATCGCCTCTACGAGCAGTACTTC. It yields the protein CASSPGRNRLYEQYF. The J gene is TRBJ2-7, the V gene TRBV4-1; D is unclear. CDR3 length: 15 residues. With 4 bases removed from V and 3 bases from J, the gap between germline ends came to 16 bases. Germline CDR1 MGHRA, CDR2 YSYEKL.

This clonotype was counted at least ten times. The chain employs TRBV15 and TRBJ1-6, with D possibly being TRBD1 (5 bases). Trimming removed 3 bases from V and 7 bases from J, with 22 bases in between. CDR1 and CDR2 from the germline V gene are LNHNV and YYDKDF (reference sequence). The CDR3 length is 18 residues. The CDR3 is CATSRVPWDAPENSPLHF. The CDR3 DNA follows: TGTGCCACCAGCAGGGTACCCTGGGACGCCCCTGAAAATTCACCCCTCCACTTT.

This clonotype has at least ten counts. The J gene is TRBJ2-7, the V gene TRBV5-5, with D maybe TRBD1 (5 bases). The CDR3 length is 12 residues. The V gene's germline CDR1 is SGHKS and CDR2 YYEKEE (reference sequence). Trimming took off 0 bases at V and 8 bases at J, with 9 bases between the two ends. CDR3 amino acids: CASSLVAGKQYF. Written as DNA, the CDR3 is TGTGCCAGCAGCTTGGTCGCAGGGAAGCAGTACTTC.

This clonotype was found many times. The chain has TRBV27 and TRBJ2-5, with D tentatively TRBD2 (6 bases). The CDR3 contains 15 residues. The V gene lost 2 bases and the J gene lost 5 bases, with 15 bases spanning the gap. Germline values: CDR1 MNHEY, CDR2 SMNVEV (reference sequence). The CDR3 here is CASSLRRAGRETQYF. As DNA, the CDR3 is TGTGCCAGCAGTTTAAGGCGGGCGGGGCGGGAGACCCAGTACTTC.

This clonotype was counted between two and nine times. CDR3 DNA sequence: TGCAGTGCTCCGGTCCGGACAACCCTTCATGAAAAACTGTTTTTT. Protein: CSAPVRTTLHEKLFF. The J gene is TRBJ1-4, the V gene TRBV20-1, with D maybe TRBD1 (5 bases). V was trimmed by 5 bases and J by 6 bases, leaving 19 bases between them. In germline, CDR1 is DFQATT, CDR2 SNEGSKA (reference sequence). The CDR3 has 15 amino acids.

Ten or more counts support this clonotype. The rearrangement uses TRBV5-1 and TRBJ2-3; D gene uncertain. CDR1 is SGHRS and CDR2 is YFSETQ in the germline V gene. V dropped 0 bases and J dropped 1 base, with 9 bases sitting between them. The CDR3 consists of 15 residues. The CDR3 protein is CASSLGVDGTDTQYF. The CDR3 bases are TGCGCCAGCAGCTTGGGGGTGGACGGCACAGATACGCAGTATTTT.

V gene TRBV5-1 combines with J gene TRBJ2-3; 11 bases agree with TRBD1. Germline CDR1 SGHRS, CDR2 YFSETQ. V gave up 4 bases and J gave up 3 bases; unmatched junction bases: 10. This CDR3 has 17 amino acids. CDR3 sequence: CASSAGTGGLRTDTQYF. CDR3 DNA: TGCGCCAGCAGCGCCGGGACAGGGGGTTTAAGGACAGATACGCAGTATTTT. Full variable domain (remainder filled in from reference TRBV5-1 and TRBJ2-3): KAGVTQTPRYLIKTRGQQVTLSCSPISGHRSVSWYQQTPGQGLQFLFEYFSETQRNKGNFPGRFSGRQFSNSRSEMNVSTLELGDSALYLCASSAGTGGLRTDTQYFGPGTRLTVL.

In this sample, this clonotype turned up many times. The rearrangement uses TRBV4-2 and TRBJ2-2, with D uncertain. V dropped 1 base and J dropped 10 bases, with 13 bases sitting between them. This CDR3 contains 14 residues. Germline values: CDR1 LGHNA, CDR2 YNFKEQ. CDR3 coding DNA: TGTGCCAGCAGCCAAGTTTCAGGAATCGAGGAGCTGTTTTTT. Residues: CASSQVSGIEELFF.

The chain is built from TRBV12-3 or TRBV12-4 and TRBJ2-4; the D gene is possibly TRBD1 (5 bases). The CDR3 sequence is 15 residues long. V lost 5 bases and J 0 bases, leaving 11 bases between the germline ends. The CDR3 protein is CASSGSGLAKNIQYF. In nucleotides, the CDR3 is TGTGCCAGCAGTGGTTCAGGGCTAGCCAAAAACATTCAGTACTTC.

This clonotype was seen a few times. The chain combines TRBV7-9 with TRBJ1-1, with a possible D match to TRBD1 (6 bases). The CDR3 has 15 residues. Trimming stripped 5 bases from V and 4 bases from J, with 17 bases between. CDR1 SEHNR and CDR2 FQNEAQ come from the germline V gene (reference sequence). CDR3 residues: CASSATSTGRTEAFF. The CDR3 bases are TGTGCCAGCAGCGCCACCTCGACAGGACGCACTGAAGCTTTCTTT.

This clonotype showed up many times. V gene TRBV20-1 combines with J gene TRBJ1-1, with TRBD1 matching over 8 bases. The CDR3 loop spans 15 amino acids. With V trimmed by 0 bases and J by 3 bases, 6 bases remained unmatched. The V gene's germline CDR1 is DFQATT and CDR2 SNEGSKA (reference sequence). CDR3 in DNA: TGCAGTGCTAGAGAAGGGCACAGGGGGTACACTGAAGCTTTCTTT. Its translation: CSAREGHRGYTEAFF.

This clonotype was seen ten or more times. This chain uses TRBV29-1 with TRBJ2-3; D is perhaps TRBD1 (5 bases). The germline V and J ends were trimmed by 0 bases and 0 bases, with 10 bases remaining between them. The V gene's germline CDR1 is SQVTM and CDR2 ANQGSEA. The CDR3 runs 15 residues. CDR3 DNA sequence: TGCAGCGTTGAAGATCGCAGGGCTAGCACAGATACGCAGTATTTT. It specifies CSVEDRRASTDTQYF.

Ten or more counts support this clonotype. CDR3 bases: TGTGCCAGCACTGATGAGGGGGGATTTATGAACACTGAAGCTTTCTTT. It yields the protein CASTDEGGFMNTEAFF. The chain combines TRBV5-4 with TRBJ1-1; TRBD1 is a possible D gene (6 bases). Trimming stripped 6 bases from V and 0 bases from J, with 18 bases between. The CDR3 extends over 16 amino acids. Germline CDR1 reads SGHNT; CDR2 reads YYREEE (reference sequence).